Detailed here is one T cell receptor (beta chain). Its antigen is as yet unknown. A second roughly 7 to 11 cycle PCR used barcoded and J-beta primers. TCRdb re-called the 5' RACE reads through MiXCR, storing one row per CDR3 protein. The sample has over 500,000 distinct CDR3 sequences, around 52% seen once. The entry originates in a study of blood T cells in healthy people across ages. Regarding the study as a whole: Significant beta diversity loss was already apparent by age roughly 40, declining roughly linearly. With unsorted PBMCs, a conclusive comparison of naive versus antigen-experienced cells was not possible.

The CDR3 has 18 amino acids. Trimming took 5 bases from V and 5 from J; bases not matched to a gene: 14. Germline V gene sequence: CDR1 MNHEY, CDR2 SMNVEV (reference sequence). The chain carries TRBV27 and TRBJ1-4; TRBD1 matches at 10 bases. The origin of this receptor is a woman of 80 years or more in good health. Specimen: blood. The CDR3 DNA follows: TGTGCCAGCAGTACGCACGACAGGGGGCGTACTCCCAATGAAAAACTGTTTTTT. Its translation is CASSTHDRGRTPNEKLFF.